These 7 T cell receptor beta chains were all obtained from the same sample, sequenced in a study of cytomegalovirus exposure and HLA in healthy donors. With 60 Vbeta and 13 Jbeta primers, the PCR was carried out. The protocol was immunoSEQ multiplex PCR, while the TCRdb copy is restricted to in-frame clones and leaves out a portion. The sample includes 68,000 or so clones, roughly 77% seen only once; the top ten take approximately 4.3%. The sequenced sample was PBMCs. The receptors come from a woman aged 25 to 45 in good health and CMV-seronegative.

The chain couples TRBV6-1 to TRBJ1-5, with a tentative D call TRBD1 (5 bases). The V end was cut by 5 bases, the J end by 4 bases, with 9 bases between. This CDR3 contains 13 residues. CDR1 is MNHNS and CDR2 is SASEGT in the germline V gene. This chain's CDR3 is CASSLDSNQPQHF. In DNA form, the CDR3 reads TGTGCCAGCAGTTTAGACAGTAATCAGCCCCAGCATTTT.

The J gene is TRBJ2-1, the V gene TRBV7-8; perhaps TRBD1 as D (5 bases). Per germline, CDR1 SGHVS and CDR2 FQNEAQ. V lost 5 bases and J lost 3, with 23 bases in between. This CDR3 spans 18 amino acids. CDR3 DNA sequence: TGTGCCAGCAGCCACGATGGGGCCTTAGGACCTCTCTACAATGAGCAGTTCTTC. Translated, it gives CASSHDGALGPLYNEQFF.

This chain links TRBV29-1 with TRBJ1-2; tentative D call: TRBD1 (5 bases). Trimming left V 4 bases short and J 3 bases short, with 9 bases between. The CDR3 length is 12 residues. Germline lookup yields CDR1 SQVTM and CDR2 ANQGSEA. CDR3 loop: CSVVPGDYGYTF. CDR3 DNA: TGCAGCGTTGTTCCGGGGGACTATGGCTACACCTTC.

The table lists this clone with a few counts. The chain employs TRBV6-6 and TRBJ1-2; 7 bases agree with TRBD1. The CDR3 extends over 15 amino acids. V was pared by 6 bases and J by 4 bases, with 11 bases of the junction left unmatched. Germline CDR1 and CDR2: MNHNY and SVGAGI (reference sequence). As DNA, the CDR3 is TGTGCCAGCAGGGGAGGTGGAGGGGGCGTCTATGGCTACACCTTC. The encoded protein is CASRGGGGGVYGYTF.

The CDR3 here is CASGRAYEQYF. For the CDR3, the DNA is TGTGCCAGCGGGAGAGCCTACGAGCAGTACTTC. The chain carries TRBV6-6 and TRBJ2-7; D might be TRBD2 (5 bases). CDR1 and CDR2 (germline): MNHNY, SVGAGI (reference sequence). CDR3 length: 11 residues. Trimming pared 8 bases from V and 2 bases from J, leaving 7 bases between.

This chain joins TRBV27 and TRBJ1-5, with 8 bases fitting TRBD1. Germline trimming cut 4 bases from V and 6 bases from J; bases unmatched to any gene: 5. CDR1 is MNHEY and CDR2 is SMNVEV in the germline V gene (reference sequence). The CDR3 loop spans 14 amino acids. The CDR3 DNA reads TGTGCCAGCAGTTCGACAGGGGTAGTTCAGCCCCAGCATTTT. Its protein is CASSSTGVVQPQHF.

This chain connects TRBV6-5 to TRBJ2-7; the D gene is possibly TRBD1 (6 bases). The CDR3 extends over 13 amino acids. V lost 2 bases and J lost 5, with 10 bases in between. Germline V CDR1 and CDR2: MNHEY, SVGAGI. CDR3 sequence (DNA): TGTGCCAGCAGTTACCAGGGGATGCACGAGCAGTACTTC. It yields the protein CASSYQGMHEQYF.